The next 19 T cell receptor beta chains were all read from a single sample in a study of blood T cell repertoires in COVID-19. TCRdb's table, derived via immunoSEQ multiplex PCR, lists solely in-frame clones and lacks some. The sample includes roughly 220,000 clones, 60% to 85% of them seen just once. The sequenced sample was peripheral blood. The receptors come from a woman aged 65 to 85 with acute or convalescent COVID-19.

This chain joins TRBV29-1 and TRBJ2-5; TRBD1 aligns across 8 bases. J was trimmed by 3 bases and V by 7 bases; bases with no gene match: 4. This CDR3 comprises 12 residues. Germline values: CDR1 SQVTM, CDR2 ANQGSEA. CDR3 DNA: TGCAGCGCCCTGACAGGGGAAGAGACCCAGTACTTC. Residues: CSALTGEETQYF. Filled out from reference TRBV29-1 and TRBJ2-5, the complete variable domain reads SAVISQKPSRDICQRGTSLTIQCQVDSQVTMMFWYRQQPGQSLTLIATANQGSEATYESGFVIDKFPISRPNLTFSTLTVSNMSPEDSSIYLCSALTGEETQYFGPGTRLLVL.

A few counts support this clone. The CDR3 region has the DNA TGCAGCGTTCTTCCTAGCCCGAACACCGGGGAGCTGTTTTTT. As protein: CSVLPSPNTGELFF. This chain connects TRBV29-1 to TRBJ2-2; D may be TRBD2 (5 bases). CDR1 and CDR2 (germline): SQVTM, ANQGSEA. V was shortened by 5 bases and J by 0 bases, with 10 bases between the two germline ends. The CDR3 loop spans 14 amino acids.

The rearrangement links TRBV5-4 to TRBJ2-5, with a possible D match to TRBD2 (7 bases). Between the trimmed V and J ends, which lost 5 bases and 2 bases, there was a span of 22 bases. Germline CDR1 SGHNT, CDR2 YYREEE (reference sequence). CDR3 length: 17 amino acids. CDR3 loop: CASSTSGLRGLQETQYF. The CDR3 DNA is TGTGCCAGCAGTACCAGCGGGCTCAGGGGACTACAAGAGACCCAGTACTTC.

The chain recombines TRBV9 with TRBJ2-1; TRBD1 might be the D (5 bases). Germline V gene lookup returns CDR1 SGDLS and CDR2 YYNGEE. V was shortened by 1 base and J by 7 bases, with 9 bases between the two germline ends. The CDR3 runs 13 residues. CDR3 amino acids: CASSVQGMNEQFF. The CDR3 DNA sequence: TGTGCCAGCAGCGTACAGGGTATGAATGAGCAGTTCTTC.

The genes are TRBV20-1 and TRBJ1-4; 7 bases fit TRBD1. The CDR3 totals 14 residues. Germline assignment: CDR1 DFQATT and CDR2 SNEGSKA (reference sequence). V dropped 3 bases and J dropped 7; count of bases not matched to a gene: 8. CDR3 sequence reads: CSASEQGLFEKLFF. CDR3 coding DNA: TGCAGTGCTAGTGAACAGGGGTTGTTTGAAAAACTGTTTTTT.

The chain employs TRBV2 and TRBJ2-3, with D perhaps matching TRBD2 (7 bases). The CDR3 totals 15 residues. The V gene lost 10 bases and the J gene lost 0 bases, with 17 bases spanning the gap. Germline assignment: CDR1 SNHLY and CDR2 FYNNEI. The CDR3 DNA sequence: TGTGCCACTCAAGGGGGGGCGGCGAGCACAGATACGCAGTATTTT. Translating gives CATQGGAASTDTQYF.

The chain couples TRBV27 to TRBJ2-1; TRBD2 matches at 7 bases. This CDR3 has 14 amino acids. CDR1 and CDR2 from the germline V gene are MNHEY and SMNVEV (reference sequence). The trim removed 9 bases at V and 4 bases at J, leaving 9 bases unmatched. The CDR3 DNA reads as TGTGCCAGTATAGGGCTAGCGGAGTACAATGAGCAGTTCTTC. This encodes CASIGLAEYNEQFF.

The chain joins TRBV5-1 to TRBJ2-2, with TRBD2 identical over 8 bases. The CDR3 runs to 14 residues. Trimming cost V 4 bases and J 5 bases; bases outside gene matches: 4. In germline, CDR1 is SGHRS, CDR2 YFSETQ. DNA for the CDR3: TGCGCCAGCAGCCTTAGCGGGACAACCGGGGAGCTGTTTTTT. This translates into CASSLSGTTGELFF.

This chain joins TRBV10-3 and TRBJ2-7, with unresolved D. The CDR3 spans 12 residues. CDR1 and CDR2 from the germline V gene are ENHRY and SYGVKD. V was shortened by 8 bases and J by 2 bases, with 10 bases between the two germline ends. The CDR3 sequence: CAIGTDAYEQYF. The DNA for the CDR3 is TGTGCCATCGGTACAGATGCCTACGAGCAGTACTTC.

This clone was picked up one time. The CDR3 loop is CASSLAGLGEQYF. The CDR3 DNA reads TGTGCCAGCAGCCTAGCGGGTCTCGGCGAGCAGTACTTC. The J gene is TRBJ2-7, the V gene TRBV12-3 or TRBV12-4; 8 nucleotides agree with TRBD2. After removal of 6 bases from V and 6 bases from J, the junction contained 7 bases not matched to a gene. The length of the CDR3 is 13 residues.

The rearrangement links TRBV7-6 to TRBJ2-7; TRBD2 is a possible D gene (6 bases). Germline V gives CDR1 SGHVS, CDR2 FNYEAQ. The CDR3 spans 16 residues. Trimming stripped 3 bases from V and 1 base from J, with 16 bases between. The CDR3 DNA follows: TGTGCCAGCAGCTTTAGGAGGGACCTCGCGTCCTACGAGCAGTACTTC. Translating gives CASSFRRDLASYEQYF.

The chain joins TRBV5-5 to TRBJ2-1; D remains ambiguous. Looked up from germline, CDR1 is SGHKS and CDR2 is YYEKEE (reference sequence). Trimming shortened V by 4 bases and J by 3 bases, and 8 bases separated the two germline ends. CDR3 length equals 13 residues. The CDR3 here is CASSEVGYNEQFF. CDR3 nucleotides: TGTGCCAGCAGCGAGGTTGGCTACAATGAGCAGTTCTTC.

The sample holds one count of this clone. DNA for the CDR3: TGTGCCAGCTCACCACTTGAGACAGCGGAGACCCAGTACTTC. It specifies CASSPLETAETQYF. The V gene is TRBV18, the J gene TRBJ2-5, with TRBD1 as a possible D gene (5 bases). The germline gives CDR1 KGHSH, CDR2 LQKENI. CDR3 length: 14 residues. Trimming pared 1 base from V and 5 bases from J, leaving 11 bases between.

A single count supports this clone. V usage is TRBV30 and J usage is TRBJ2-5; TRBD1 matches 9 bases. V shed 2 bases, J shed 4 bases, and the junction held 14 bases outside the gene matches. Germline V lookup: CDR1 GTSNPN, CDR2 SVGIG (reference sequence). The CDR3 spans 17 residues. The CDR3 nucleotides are TGTGCCTGGAGTTCCGGGACAGGGAAAGCCAAACGAGAGACCCAGTACTTC. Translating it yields CAWSSGTGKAKRETQYF. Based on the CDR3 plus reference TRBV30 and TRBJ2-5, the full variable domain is SQTIHQWPATLVQPVGSPLSLECTVEGTSNPNLYWYRQAAGRGLQLLFYSVGIGQISSEVPQNLSASRPQDRQFILSSKKLLLSDSGFYLCAWSSGTGKAKRETQYFGPGTRLLVL.

DNA for the CDR3: TGCGCCAGCAGGGGCACAGTCAACACCGGGGAGCTGTTTTTT. This sequence encodes CASRGTVNTGELFF. V is TRBV4-1 and J is TRBJ2-2, with unresolved D. The germline V gene has CDR1 MGHRA and CDR2 YSYEKL. This CDR3 is 14 amino acids long. Trimming removed 6 bases at V and 2 bases at J, with 10 bases between.

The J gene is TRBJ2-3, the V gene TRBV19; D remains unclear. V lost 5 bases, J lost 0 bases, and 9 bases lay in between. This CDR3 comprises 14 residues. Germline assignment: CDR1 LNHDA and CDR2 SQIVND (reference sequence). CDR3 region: CASSPMASTDTQYF. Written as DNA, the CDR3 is TGTGCCAGTAGTCCCATGGCTAGCACAGATACGCAGTATTTT.

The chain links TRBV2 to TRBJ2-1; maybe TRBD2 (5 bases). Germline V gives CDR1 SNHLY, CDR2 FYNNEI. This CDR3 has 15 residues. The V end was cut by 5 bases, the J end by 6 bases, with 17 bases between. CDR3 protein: CASSMGSRTSNEQFF. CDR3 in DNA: TGTGCCAGCAGTATGGGCAGTAGGACTTCCAATGAGCAGTTCTTC.

The DNA for the CDR3 is TGTGCCAGCAGCTTAGAGCGACTAGTTGGGGTGAGAGATGAGCAGTTCTTC. Its translation is CASSLERLVGVRDEQFF. The V call is TRBV11-2, the J call TRBJ2-1, with D possibly matching TRBD2 (6 bases). CDR1 is SGHAT, CDR2 FQNNGV, per germline. The V and J ends lost 0 bases and 8 bases respectively, with 20 bases between them. The CDR3 consists of 17 residues.

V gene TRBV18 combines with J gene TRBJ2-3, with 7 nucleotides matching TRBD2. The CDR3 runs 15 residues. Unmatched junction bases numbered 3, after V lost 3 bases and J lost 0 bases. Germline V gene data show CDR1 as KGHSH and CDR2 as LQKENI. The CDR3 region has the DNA TGTGCCAGCTCACCGAGGGGAGGGAGCACAGATACGCAGTATTTT. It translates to CASSPRGGSTDTQYF.